A selection of T cell receptor beta chains follows, all from one sample in a study of cytomegalovirus exposure and HLA in healthy donors. Repertoires were generated with immunoSEQ multiplex PCR, while TCRdb's copy carries only in-frame clones and drops some. The profile shows 150,000 to 200,000 clones, around four fifths of them singletons. Sequenced material: PBMCs. The receptors were gathered from a middle-aged woman in good health and CMV-seronegative. The CDR3 runs from the conserved cysteine through the conserved F or W. The D gene is left open where the match is weak. The listing skips clone size in some rows; elsewhere it reads once, few, many or a size class.

V gene	clone size	D gene	CDR3 length	J gene	CDR3 DNA	CDR3 protein
TRBV19	-	-	15	TRBJ1-1	TGTGCCAGTAGCCACCGGGACTGGGAGGGCACTGAAGCTTTCTTT	CASSHRDWEGTEAFF
TRBV9	-	-	13	TRBJ1-2	TGTGCCAGCAGCGCACCCCCAGGGTATGGCTACACCTTC	CASSAPPGYGYTF
TRBV28	-	TRBD2	15	TRBJ2-5	TGTGCCAGCAGTTCCCCCAGCGGGAGGGGGGAGACCCAGTACTTC	CASSSPSGRGETQYF
TRBV7-7	-	TRBD1	13	TRBJ1-1	TGTGCCAGCAGCTTAACAGGGGAAACTGAAGCTTTCTTT	CASSLTGETEAFF
TRBV28	-	-	15	TRBJ1-1	TGTGCCAGCAGTTTAACTCGAGGTTACAACACTGAAGCTTTCTTT	CASSLTRGYNTEAFF
TRBV2	-	-	16	TRBJ2-2	TGTGCCAGCGGAAGGGGGGGCGGCCAGAACACCGGGGAGCTGTTTTTT	CASGRGGGQNTGELFF
TRBV5-1	-	TRBD2	16	TRBJ2-1	TGCGCCAGCCGTTCCGAACTAGCGGGAGTGAAGAATGAGCAGTTCTTC	CASRSELAGVKNEQFF
TRBV11-3	once	TRBD1	15	TRBJ2-7	TGTGCCAGCAGCGGACAGGGCCATAGGGCCTACGAGCAGTACTTC	CASSGQGHRAYEQYF
TRBV4-1	few	-	16	TRBJ2-2	TGCGCCAGCAGCCCCCGTTCGTTTGTGGCCCCCGGGGAGCTGTTTTTT	CASSPRSFVAPGELFF
TRBV25-1	-	-	16	TRBJ2-3	TGTGCCAGCAGTGAATCCAGACTAGGGGCACCTGATACGCAGTATTTT	CASSESRLGAPDTQYF
TRBV5-6	-	-	14	TRBJ2-7	TGTGCCAGCAGCTACAATGTTCAGGCCTACGAGCAGTACTTC	CASSYNVQAYEQYF
TRBV29-1	-	-	13	TRBJ2-6	TGCAGCGTTCCAGTGGCTGGGGCCAACGTCCTGACTTTC	CSVPVAGANVLTF
TRBV5-1	-	TRBD2	18	TRBJ2-2	TGCGCCAGCAGCTTTACGAGCGGGAGGGCTTCGGGCACCGGGGAGCTGTTTTTT	CASSFTSGRASGTGELFF
TRBV19	-	-	15	TRBJ2-3	TGTGCCAGTAGCGATACAGGGAGTAGCACAGATACGCAGTATTTT	CASSDTGSSTDTQYF
TRBV7-3	many	-	13	TRBJ1-1	TGTGCCAGCAGCTTCAACAGGGCCACTGAAGCTTTCTTT	CASSFNRATEAFF
TRBV25-1	-	-	13	TRBJ2-1	TGTGCCAGCAGCACCCAGGGGAGCAATGAGCAGTTCTTC	CASSTQGSNEQFF
TRBV7-2	-	-	16	TRBJ2-3	TGTGCCAGCAGCTCCTCGGGAGACTCTAGCACAGATACGCAGTATTTT	CASSSSGDSSTDTQYF
TRBV18	once	TRBD1	16	TRBJ1-3	TGTGCCAGCTCACCTAACCGGGACAGGGATGGAAACACCATATATTTT	CASSPNRDRDGNTIYF
TRBV6-1	few	-	13	TRBJ2-2	TGTGCCAGCACCGGAGGGAGCACCGGGGAGCTGTTTTTT	CASTGGSTGELFF
TRBV27	-	TRBD2	16	TRBJ2-1	TGTGCCAGCAGGGAGACTAGCGGGAGAGGGAAGAGTGAGCAGTTCTTC	CASRETSGRGKSEQFF
TRBV6-6	-	-	15	TRBJ1-4	TGTGCCAGCCAGTACAGTTACTCAACTAATGAAAAACTGTTTTTT	CASQYSYSTNEKLFF
TRBV25-1	-	-	13	TRBJ2-1	TGTGCCAGCAGTGAAAGTCAGGGGACCGTGCGGTTCTTC	CASSESQGTVRFF
TRBV6-1	-	-	14	TRBJ1-4	TGTGCCAGCACCCGAGTGGGGGCGAGGGAAAAACTGTTTTTT	CASTRVGAREKLFF
TRBV6-6	-	-	13	TRBJ1-5	TGTGCCAGCAGTTACGAGGGAGCTCAGCCCCAGCATTTT	CASSYEGAQPQHF
TRBV2	-	TRBD1	17	TRBJ2-7	TGTGCCAGCAGTGGACAATATATCCGGGACAGCTTGTACGAGCAGTACTTC	CASSGQYIRDSLYEQYF
TRBV19	-	-	13	TRBJ1-1	TGTGCCAGTAGTATTTTTCCGGACACTGAAGCTTTCTTT	CASSIFPDTEAFF
TRBV9	few	-	13	TRBJ1-1	TGTGCCAGCAGTAGGACACTGAACACTGAAGCTTTCTTT	CASSRTLNTEAFF
TRBV6-5	-	-	14	TRBJ1-1	TGTGCCAGCAGCGGGACAACGCCGAACACTGAAGCTTTCTTT	CASSGTTPNTEAFF
TRBV6-5	-	-	13	TRBJ2-3	TGTGCCAGCAGTCTTTCGAACGGAGATACGCAGTATTTT	CASSLSNGDTQYF
TRBV6-5	-	TRBD2	16	TRBJ2-7	TGTGCCAGCAGTTGGACTAGCGGGAGGCCGTCCTACGAGCAGTACTTC	CASSWTSGRPSYEQYF
TRBV20-1	-	-	11	TRBJ2-3	TGCAGTGCTAGGGGACTGGATACGCAGTATTTT	CSARGLDTQYF
TRBV19	-	-	13	TRBJ1-4	TGTGCCAGTAGTGTTCAATTGCGGGAAAAACTGTTTTTT	CASSVQLREKLFF
TRBV30	-	-	14	TRBJ1-1	TGTGCCCTCGGACAGTTTCGGATGAACACTGAAGCTTTCTTT	CALGQFRMNTEAFF
TRBV7-9	-	-	15	TRBJ1-3	TGTGCCAGCAGACGCGGGACGGCGGCTCGGGGCACCATATATTTT	CASRRGTAARGTIYF
TRBV30	-	-	16	TRBJ1-2	TGTGCCTGGAGCGAAATCCAGGGTTTCGTTAACTATGGCTACACCTTC	CAWSEIQGFVNYGYTF
TRBV29-1	-	-	12	TRBJ1-1	TGCAGCGTGGGGCGGGGGGTCGCTGAAGCTTTCTTT	CSVGRGVAEAFF
TRBV14	-	-	15	TRBJ1-1	TGTGCCAGCAGCCAAGGACAGTACCCGGGCACTGAAGCTTTCTTT	CASSQGQYPGTEAFF
TRBV7-9	once	TRBD1	15	TRBJ1-4	TGTGCCAGCAACACACAGGGGGCAACTAATGAAAAACTGTTTTTT	CASNTQGATNEKLFF
TRBV29-1	-	TRBD1	13	TRBJ1-2	TGCAGCGTTGTGACAGGGCAAGGCTATGGCTACACCTTC	CSVVTGQGYGYTF
TRBV6-6	-	TRBD1	14	TRBJ1-2	TGTGCCAGCAGTTACCGGACAGGGACGAATGGCTACACCTTC	CASSYRTGTNGYTF
TRBV28	-	-	14	TRBJ1-1	TGTGCCAGCAGTTTAATCCCGGGGAACACTGAAGCTTTCTTT	CASSLIPGNTEAFF
TRBV7-9	-	TRBD1	14	TRBJ1-1	TGTGCCAGCAGAACCGGGACAGGGAACACTGAAGCTTTCTTT	CASRTGTGNTEAFF
TRBV11-3	few	-	16	TRBJ2-2	TGTGCCAGCAGCTTAGATCCGCGAGCGAACACCGGGGAGCTGTTTTTT	CASSLDPRANTGELFF
TRBV5-1	few	TRBD2	16	TRBJ2-1	TGCGCCAGCAGCTCGGGACTAGCGGGACTCTACAATGAGCAGTTCTTC	CASSSGLAGLYNEQFF
TRBV5-6	-	-	15	TRBJ1-1	TGTGCCAGCAGCTTGTATGCAGCCGGGTGGGCTGAAGCTTTCTTT	CASSLYAAGWAEAFF
TRBV28	-	-	16	TRBJ2-6	TGTGCCAGCACCATTCCCCCGGGGTCTGGGGCCAACGTCCTGACTTTC	CASTIPPGSGANVLTF
TRBV25-1	-	TRBD1	13	TRBJ1-1	TGTGCCAGCAGTGGACAGGGAAACACTGAAGCTTTCTTT	CASSGQGNTEAFF
TRBV7-2	once	TRBD2	15	TRBJ2-1	TGTGCCAGCAGCTTATCTAGCGGTTCCTACAATGAGCAGTTCTTC	CASSLSSGSYNEQFF
TRBV9	-	TRBD2	16	TRBJ2-7	TGTGCCAGCAGCGTGGGACTAGCGGGATCCGTGCACGAGCAGTACTTC	CASSVGLAGSVHEQYF
TRBV5-1	-	TRBD1	14	TRBJ2-7	TGCGCCAGCAGCGCGACAGGGGGCGCCTACGAGCAGTACTTC	CASSATGGAYEQYF
TRBV6-1	-	TRBD2	14	TRBJ2-3	TGTGCCAGCAAAGGCCTAGCGGGACGGAATACGCAGTATTTT	CASKGLAGRNTQYF
TRBV7-9	few	-	14	TRBJ1-2	TGTGCCAGCAGCGCCCCGCCGGGACTTTTGGCAGGCACCTTC	CASSAPPGLLAGTF
TRBV9	-	TRBD2	14	TRBJ2-5	TGTGCCAGCAGCGTAGGGGGACTAGAAGAGACCCAGTACTTC	CASSVGGLEETQYF